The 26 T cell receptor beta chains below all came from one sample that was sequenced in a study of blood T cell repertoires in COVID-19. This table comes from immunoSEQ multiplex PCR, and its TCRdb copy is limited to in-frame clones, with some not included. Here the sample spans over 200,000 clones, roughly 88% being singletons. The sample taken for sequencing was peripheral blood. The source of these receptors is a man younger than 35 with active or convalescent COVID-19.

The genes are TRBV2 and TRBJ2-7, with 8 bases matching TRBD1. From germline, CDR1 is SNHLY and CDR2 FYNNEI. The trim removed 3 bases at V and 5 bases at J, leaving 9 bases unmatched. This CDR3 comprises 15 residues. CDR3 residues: CASSDSSRGLDEQYF. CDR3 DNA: TGTGCCAGCAGTGATAGCAGCAGGGGGCTCGACGAGCAGTACTTC.

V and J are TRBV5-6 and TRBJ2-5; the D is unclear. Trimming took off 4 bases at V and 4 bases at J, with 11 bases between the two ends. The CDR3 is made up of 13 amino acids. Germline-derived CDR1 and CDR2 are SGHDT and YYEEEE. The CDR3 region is CASSPAPGETQYF. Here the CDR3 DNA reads TGTGCCAGCAGCCCCGCTCCGGGAGAGACCCAGTACTTC.

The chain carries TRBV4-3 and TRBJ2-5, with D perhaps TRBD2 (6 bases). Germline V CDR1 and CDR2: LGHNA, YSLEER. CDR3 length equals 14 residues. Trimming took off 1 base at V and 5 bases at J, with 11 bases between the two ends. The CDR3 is CASSQARGWETQYF. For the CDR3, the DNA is TGCGCCAGCAGCCAAGCACGGGGGTGGGAGACCCAGTACTTC.

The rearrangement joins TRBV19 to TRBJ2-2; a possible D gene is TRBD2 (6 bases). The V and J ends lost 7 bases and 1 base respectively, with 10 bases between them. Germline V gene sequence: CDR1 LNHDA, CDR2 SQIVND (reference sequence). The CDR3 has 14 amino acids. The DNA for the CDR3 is TGTGCCAGTATGGGAGGACTGAACACCGGGGAGCTGTTTTTT. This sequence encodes CASMGGLNTGELFF.

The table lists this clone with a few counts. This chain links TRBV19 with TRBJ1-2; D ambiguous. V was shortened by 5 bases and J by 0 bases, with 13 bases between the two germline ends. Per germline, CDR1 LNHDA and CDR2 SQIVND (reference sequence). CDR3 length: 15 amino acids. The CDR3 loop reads CASSPREIPNYGYTF. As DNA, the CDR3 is TGTGCCAGTAGTCCTCGGGAAATACCTAACTATGGCTACACCTTC.

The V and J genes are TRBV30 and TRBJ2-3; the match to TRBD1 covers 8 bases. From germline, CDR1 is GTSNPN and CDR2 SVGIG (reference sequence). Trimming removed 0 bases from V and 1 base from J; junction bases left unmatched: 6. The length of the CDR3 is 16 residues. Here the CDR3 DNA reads TGTGCCTGGAGTGTACGCAGGGGGCTTGGCACAGATACGCAGTATTTT. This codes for CAWSVRRGLGTDTQYF.

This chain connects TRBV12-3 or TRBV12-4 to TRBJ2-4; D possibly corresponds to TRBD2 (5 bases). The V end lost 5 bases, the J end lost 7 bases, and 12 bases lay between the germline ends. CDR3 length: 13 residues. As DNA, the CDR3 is TGTGCCAGCAGTCTTCTGGGCGGGAACATTCAGTACTTC. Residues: CASSLLGGNIQYF.

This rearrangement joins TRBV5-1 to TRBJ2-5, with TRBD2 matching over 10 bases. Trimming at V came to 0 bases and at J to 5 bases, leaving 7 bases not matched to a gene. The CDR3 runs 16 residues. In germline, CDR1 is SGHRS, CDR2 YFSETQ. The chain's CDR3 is CASSLVAGLASETQYF. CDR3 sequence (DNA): TGCGCCAGCAGCTTGGTTGCGGGACTAGCGTCGGAGACCCAGTACTTC.

The CDR3 nucleotides are TGTGCCAGCAGTTTAATGGCGGGAGGTGCGTATAATGAGCAGTTCTTC. This sequence encodes CASSLMAGGAYNEQFF. The chain links TRBV27 to TRBJ2-1, with TRBD2 matching 8 bases. Germline assignment: CDR1 MNHEY and CDR2 SMNVEV (reference sequence). There are 16 residues in the CDR3. V dropped 2 bases and J dropped 7; count of bases not matched to a gene: 10.

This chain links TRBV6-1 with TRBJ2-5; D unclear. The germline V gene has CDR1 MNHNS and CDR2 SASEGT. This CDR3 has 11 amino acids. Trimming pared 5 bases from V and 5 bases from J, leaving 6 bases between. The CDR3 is CASSTRETQYF. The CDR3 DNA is TGTGCCAGCAGTACCCGGGAGACCCAGTACTTC.

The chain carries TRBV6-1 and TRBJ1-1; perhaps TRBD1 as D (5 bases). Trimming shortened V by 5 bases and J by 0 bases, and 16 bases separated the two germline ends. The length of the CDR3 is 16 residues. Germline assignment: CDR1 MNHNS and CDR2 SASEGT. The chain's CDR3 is CASSQVPDSMNTEAFF. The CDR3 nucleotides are TGTGCCAGCAGTCAAGTGCCTGACAGCATGAACACTGAAGCTTTCTTT.

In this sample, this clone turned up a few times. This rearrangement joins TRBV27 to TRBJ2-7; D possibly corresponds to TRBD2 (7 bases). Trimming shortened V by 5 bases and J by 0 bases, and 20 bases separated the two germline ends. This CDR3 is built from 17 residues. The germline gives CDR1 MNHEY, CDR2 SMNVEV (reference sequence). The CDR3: CASSPRGESGISYEQYF. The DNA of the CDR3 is TGTGCCAGCAGTCCTAGGGGGGAAAGCGGGATCTCCTACGAGCAGTACTTC.

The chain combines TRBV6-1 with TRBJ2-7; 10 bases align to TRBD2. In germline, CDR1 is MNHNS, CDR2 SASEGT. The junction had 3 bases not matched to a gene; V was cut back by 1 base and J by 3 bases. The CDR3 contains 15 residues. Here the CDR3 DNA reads TGTGCCAGCAGTGAAGGATCTAGCGGGAGCTACGAGCAGTACTTC. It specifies CASSEGSSGSYEQYF.

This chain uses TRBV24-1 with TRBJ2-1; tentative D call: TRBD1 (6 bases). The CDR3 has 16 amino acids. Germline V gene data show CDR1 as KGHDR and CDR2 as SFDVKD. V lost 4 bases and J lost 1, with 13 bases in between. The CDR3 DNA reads TGTGCCACCAGTGACATCAGGGGTTATTCCTACAATGAGCAGTTCTTC. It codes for CATSDIRGYSYNEQFF.

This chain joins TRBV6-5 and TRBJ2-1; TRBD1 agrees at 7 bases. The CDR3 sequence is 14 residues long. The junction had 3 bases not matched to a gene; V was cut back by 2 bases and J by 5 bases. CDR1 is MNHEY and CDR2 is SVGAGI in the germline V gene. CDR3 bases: TGTGCCAGCAGTTACGATGGGACAGACAATGAGCAGTTCTTC. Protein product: CASSYDGTDNEQFF.

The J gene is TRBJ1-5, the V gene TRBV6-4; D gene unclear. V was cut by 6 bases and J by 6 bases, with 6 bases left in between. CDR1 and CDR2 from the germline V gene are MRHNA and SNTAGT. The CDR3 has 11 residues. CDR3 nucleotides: TGTGCCAGCAGCCCTTTTCAGCCCCAGCATTTT. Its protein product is CASSPFQPQHF.

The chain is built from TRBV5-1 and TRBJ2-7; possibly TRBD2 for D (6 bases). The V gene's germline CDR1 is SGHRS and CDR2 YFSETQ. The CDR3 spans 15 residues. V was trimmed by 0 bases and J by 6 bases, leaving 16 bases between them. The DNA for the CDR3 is TGCGCCAGCAGCTTGGGCGGGCGGGAAATCGCCGAGCAGTACTTC. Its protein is CASSLGGREIAEQYF.

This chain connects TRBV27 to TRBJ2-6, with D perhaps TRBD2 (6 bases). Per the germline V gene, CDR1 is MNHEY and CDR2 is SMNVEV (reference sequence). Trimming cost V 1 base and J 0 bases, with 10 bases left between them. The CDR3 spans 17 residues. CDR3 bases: TGTGCCAGCAGTTTATTAGCGGACCCCTCTGGGGCCAACGTCCTGACTTTC. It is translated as CASSLLADPSGANVLTF.

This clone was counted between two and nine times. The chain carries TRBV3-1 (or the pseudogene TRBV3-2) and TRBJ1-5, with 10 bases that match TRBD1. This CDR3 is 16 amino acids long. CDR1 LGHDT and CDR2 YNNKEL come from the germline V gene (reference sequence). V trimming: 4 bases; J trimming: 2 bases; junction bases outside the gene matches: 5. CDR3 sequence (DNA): TGTGCCAGCAGCCTCCGGGGGACAGGGGGCAATCAGCCCCAGCATTTT. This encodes CASSLRGTGGNQPQHF.

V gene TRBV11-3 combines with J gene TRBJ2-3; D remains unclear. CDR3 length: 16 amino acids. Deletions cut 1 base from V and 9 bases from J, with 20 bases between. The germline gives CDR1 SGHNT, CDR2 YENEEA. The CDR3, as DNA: TGTGCCAGCAGCTTAGTTCCATCGCATGGCCCCCCCACGCAGTATTTT. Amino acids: CASSLVPSHGPPTQYF.

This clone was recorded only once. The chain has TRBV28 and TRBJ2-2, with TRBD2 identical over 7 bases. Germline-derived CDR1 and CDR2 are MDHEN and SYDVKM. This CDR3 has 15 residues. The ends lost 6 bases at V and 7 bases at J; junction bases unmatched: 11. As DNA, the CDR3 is TGTGCCAGCAGGCCGGGGGGAACGCACAACGGGGAGCTGTTTTTT. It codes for CASRPGGTHNGELFF.

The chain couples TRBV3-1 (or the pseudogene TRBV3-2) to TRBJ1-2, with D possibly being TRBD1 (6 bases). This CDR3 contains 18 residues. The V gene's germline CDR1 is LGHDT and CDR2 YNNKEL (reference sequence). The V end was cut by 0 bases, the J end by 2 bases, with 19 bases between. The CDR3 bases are TGTGCCAGCAGCCAAGATCCGGTAACACAGGGTTACAACTATGGCTACACCTTC. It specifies CASSQDPVTQGYNYGYTF.

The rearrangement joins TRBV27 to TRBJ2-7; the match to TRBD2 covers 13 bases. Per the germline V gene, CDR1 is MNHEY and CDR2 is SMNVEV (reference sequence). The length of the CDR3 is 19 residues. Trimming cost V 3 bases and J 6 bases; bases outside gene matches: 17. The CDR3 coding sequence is TGTGCCAGCAGTTTCCTCCGGACTAGCGGGAGAGGGAAGCGCGTCGAGCAGTACTTC. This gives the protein CASSFLRTSGRGKRVEQYF.

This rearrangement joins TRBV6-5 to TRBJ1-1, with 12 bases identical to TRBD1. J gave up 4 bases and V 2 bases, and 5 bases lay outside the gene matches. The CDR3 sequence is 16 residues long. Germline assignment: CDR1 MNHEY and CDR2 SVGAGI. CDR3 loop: CASSYQGQGAGTEAFF. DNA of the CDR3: TGTGCCAGCAGTTACCAGGGACAGGGGGCAGGCACTGAAGCTTTCTTT.

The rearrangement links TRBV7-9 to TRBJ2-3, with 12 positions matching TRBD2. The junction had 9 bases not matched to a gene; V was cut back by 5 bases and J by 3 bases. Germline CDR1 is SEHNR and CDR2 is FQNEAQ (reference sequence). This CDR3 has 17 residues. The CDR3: CASSRPTSGSRTDTQYF. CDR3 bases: TGTGCCAGCAGCCGCCCGACTAGCGGGAGTAGGACAGATACGCAGTATTTT.

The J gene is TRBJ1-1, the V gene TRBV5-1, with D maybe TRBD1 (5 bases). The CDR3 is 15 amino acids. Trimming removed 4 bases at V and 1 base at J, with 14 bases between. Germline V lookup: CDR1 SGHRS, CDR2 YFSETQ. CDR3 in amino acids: CASSGERGRNTEAFF. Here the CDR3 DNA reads TGCGCCAGCAGCGGCGAGCGGGGGAGGAACACTGAAGCTTTCTTT.